This TCR beta chain was documented in a study of beta chain features in type 1 diabetes. Overall study: Regarding age, gender and cell yields, patients proved similar to healthy donors. Taken together, all samples contributed 107,917,701 examined sorted cells.

This clone was observed at least ten times. Antigen unknown. Each sorted fraction was over 95% pure. V lost 10 bases to trimming and J lost 2 bases, with 17 bases between them. The germline V gene encodes CDR1 MNHEY and CDR2 SVGAGI. This CDR3 is built from 14 residues. Study results and caveats: Cells that show high TCR expression could be over-represented by cDNA sequencing. Shortening that was moderate but significant affected the TCRB CDR3s of Type 1 diabetes patients in all four CD4+ subsets.

As every portion of the isolated RNA was reverse transcribed, the sequencing read expressed TCRB transcripts. Libraries were prepared by immunoSEQ multiplex PCR; TCRdb keeps only in-frame clonotypes and omits some of them. The sample consists of about 170,000 clones, about 7.8% of them appearing once. The receptor's source is a woman in her thirties or forties with type 1 diabetes. The sequencing input was central memory CD4+ T cells from blood. This sequence joins TRBV6-5 and TRBJ1-1; tentative D call: TRBD1 (6 bases). The CDR3 protein is CATTQGGKNTEAFF. CDR3 in DNA: TGTGCCACCACGCAAGGGGGAAAAAACACTGAAGCTTTCTTT.